This T cell receptor (beta chain) was profiled in a study of cytomegalovirus exposure and HLA in healthy donors. The wider study: It was reported in a later analysis that the approximately 120 validation repertoires used the same platform as the approximately 600 first-cohort repertoires.

Between the trimmed V and J ends, which lost 0 bases and 0 bases, there was a span of 9 bases. CDR1 and CDR2 (germline): LGHNA, YSLEER. The CDR3 runs to 15 residues. Sequenced by immunoSEQ multiplex PCR; TCRdb stores in-frame clones only, minus some. The sample contains under 400,000 clones, 88% of which appear only once. The sequence derives from a man younger than 40 in good health and CMV-seronegative. The chain is built from TRBV4-3 and TRBJ2-7; D uncertain. Sequenced: PBMCs. CDR3 bases: TGCGCCAGCAGCCAAGAACTCCCGAGCTCCTACGAGCAGTACTTC. This encodes CASSQELPSSYEQYF.